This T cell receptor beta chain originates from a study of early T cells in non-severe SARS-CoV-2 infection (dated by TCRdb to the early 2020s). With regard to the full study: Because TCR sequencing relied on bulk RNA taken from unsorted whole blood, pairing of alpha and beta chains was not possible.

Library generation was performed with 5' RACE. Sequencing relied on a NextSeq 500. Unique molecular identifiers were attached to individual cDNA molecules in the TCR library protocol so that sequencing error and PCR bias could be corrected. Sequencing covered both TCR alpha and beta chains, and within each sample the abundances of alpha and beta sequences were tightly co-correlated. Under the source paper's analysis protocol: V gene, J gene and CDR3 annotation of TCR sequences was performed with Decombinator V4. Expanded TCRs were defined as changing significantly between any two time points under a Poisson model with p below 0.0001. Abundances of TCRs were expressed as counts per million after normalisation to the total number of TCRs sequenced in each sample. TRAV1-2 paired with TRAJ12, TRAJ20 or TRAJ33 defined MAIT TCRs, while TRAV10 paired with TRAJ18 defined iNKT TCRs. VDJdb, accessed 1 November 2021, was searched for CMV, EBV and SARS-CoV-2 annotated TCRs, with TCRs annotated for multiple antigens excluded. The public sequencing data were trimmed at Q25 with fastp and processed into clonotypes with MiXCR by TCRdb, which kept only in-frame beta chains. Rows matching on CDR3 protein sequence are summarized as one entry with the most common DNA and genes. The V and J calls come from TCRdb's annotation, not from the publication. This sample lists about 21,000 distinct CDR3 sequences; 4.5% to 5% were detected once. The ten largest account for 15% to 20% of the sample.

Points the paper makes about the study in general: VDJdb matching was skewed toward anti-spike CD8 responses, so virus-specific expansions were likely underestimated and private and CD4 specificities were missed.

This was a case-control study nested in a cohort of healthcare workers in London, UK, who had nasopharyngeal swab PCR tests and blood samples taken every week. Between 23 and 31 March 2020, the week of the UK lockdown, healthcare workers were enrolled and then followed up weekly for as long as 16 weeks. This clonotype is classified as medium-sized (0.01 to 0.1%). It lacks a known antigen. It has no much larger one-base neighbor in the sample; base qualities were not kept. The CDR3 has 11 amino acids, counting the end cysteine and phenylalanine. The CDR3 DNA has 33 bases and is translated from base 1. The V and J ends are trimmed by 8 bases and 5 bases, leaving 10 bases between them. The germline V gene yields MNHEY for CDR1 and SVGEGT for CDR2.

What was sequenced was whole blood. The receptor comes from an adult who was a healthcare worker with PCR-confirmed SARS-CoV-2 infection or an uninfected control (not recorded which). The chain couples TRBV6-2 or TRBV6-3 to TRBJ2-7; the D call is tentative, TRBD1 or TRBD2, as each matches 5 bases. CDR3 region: CASSRGHEQYF. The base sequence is TGTGCCAGCTCTCGGGGCCACGAGCAGTACTTC.